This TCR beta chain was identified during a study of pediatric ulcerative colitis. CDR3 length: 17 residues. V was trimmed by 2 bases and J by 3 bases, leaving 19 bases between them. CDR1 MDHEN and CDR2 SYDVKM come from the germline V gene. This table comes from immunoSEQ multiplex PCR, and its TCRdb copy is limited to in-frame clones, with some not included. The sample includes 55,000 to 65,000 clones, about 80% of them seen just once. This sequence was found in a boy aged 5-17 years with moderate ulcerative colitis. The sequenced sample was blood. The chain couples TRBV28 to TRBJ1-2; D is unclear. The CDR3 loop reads CASSLISMGRRDYGYTF. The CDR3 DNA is TGTGCCAGCAGTTTAATTAGTATGGGGAGACGGGACTATGGCTACACCTTC.